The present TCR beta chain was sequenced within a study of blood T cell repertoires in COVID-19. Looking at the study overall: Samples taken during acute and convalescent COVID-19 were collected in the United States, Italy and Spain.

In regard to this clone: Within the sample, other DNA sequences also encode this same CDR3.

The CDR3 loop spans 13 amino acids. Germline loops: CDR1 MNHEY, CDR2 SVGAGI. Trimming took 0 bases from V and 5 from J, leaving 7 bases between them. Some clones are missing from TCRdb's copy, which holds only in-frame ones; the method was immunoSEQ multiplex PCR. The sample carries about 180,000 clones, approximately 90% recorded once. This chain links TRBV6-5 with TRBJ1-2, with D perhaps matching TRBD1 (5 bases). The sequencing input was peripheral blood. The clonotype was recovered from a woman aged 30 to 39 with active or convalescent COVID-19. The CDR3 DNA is TGTGCCAGCAGTTACTCGACAGCGTATGGCTACACCTTC. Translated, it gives CASSYSTAYGYTF.